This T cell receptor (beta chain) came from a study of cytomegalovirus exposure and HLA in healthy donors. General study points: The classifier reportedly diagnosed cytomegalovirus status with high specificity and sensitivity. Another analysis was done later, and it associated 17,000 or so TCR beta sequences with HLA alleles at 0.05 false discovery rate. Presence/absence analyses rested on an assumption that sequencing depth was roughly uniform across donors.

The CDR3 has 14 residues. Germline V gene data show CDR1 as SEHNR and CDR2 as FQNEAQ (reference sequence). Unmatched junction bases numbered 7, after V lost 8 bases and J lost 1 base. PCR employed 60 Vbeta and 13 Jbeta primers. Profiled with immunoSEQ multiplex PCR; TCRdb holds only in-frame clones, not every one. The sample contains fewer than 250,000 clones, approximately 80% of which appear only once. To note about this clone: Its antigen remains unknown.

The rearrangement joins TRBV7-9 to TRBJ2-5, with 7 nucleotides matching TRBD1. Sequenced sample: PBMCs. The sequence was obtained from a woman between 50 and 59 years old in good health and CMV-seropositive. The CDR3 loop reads CASSGGTAQETQYF. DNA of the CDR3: TGTGCCAGCTCGGGTGGGACAGCCCAAGAGACCCAGTACTTC. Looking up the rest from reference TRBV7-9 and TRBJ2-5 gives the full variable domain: DTGVSQNPRHKITKRGQNVTFRCDPISEHNRLYWYRQTLGQGPEFLTYFQNEAQLEKSRLLSDRFSAERPKGSFSTLEIQRTEQGDSAMYLCASSGGTAQETQYFGPGTRLLVL.